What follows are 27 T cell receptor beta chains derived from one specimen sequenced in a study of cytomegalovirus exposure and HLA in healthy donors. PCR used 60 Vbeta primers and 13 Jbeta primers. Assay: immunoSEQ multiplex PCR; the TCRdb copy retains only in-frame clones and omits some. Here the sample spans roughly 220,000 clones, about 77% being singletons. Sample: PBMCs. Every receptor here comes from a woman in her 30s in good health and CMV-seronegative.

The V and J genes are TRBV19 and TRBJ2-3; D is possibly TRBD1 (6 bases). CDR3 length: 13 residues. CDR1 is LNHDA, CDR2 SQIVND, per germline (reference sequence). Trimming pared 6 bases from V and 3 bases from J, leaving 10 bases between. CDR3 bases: TGTGCCAGTAGAACAGGACAGACAGATACGCAGTATTTT. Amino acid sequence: CASRTGQTDTQYF.

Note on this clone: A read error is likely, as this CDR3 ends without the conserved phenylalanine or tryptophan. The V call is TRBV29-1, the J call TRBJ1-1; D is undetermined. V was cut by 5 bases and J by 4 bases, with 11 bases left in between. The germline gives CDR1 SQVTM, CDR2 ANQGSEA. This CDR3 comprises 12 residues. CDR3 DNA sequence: TGCAGCGTTACGCCCCATTTCACTGAAGCTTTCTTG. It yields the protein CSVTPHFTEAFL.

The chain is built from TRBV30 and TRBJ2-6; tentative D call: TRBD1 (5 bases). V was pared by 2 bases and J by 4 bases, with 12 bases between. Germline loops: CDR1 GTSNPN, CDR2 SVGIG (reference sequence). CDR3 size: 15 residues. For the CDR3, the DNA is TGTGCCTGGAGTTTCGGACACTCCGGGGCCAACGTCCTGACTTTC. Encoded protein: CAWSFGHSGANVLTF.

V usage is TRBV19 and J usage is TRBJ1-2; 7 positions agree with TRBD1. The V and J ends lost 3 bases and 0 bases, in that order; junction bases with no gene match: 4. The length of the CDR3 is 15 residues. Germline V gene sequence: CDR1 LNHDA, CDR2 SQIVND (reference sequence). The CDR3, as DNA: TGTGCCAGTAGTATTCAACAGGGGCCTAACTATGGCTACACCTTC. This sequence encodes CASSIQQGPNYGYTF. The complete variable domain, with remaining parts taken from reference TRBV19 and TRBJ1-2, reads DGGITQSPKYLFRKEGQNVTLSCEQNLNHDAMYWYRQDPGQGLRLIYYSQIVNDFQKGDIAEGYSVSREKKESFPLTVTSAQKNPTAFYLCASSIQQGPNYGYTFGSGTRLTVV.

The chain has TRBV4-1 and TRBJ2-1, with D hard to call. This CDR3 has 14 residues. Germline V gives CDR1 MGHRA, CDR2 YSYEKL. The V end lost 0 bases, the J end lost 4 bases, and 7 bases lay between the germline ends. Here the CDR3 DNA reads TGCGCCAGCAGCCAAGAACGGGTTTACAATGAGCAGTTCTTC. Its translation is CASSQERVYNEQFF.

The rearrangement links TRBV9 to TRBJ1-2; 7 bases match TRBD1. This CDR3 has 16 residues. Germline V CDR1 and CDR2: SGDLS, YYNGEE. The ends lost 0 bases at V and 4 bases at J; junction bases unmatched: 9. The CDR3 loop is CASSVGRTGERYGYTF. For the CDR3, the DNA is TGTGCCAGCAGCGTAGGGCGGACAGGCGAGCGCTATGGCTACACCTTC.

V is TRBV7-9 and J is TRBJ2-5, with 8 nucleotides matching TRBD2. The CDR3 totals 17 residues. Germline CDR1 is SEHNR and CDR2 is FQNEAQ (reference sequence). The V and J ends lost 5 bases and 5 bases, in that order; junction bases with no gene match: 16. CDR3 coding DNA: TGTGCCAGCAGCGCATCTCGGGGGGGTCCCCGTACCGAGACCCAGTACTTC. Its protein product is CASSASRGGPRTETQYF.

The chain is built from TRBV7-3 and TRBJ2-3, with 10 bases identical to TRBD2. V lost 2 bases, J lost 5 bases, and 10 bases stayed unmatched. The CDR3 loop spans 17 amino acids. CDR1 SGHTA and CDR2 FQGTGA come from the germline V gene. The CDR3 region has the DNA TGTGCCAGCAGCTTACTAGGCGTAGCGGGAGGACGAGATACGCAGTATTTT. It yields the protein CASSLLGVAGGRDTQYF.

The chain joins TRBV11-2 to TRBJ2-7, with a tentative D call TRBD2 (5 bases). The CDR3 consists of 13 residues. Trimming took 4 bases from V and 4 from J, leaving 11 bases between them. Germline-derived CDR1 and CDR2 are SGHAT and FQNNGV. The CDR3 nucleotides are TGTGCCAGCAGCTCAATTGGGAGATACGAGCAGTACTTC. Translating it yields CASSSIGRYEQYF.

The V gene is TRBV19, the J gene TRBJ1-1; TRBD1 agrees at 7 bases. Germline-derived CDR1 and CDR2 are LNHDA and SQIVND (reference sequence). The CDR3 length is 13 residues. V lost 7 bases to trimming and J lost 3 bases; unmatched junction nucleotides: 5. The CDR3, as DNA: TGTGCCAGTACCACAGGGGACTACACTGAAGCTTTCTTT. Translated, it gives CASTTGDYTEAFF.

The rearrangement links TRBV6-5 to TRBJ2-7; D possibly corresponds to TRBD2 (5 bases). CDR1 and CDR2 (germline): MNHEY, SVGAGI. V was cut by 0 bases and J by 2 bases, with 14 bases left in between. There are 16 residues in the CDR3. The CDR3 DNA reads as TGTGCCAGCAGTTACTCGATGGGCGGGTTGCCCTACGAGCAGTACTTC. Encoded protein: CASSYSMGGLPYEQYF.

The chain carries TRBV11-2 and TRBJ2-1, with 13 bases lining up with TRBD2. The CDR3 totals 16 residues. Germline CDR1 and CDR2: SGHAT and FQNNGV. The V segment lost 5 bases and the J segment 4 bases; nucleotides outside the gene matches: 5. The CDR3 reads CASSPGTSGVYNEQFF. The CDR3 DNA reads TGTGCCAGCAGCCCGGGGACTAGCGGGGTTTACAATGAGCAGTTCTTC.

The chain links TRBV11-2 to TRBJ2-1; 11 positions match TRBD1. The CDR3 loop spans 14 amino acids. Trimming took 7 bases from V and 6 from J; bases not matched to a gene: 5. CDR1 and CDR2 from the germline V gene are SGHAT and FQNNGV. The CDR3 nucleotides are TGTGCCAGCACCGGGACAGGGGGGTCCAATGAGCAGTTCTTC. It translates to CASTGTGGSNEQFF.

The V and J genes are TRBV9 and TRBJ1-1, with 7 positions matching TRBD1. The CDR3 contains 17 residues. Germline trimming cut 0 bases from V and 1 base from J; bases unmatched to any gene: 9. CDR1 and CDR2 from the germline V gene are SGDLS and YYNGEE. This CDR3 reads CASSVDPTRTGNTEAFF. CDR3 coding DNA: TGTGCCAGCAGCGTAGATCCCACCCGGACAGGGAACACTGAAGCTTTCTTT.

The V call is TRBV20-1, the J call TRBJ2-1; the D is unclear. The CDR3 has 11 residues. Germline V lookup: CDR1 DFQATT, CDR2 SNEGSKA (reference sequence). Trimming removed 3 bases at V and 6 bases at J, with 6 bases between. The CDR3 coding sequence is TGCAGTGCTAGTACGGGCAATGAGCAGTTCTTC. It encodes CSASTGNEQFF.

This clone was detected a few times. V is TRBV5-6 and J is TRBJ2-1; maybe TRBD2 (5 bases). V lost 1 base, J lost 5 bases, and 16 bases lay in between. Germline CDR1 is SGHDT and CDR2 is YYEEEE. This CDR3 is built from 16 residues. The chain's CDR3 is CASSLSAEDRNNEQFF. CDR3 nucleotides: TGTGCCAGCAGCTTGTCTGCGGAGGACCGAAACAATGAGCAGTTCTTC.

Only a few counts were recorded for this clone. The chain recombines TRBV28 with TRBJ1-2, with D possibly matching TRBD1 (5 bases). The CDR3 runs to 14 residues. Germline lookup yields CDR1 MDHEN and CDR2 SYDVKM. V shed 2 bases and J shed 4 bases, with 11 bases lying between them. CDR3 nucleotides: TGTGCCAGCAGTTTAGGCCGGGACTTCTATGGCTACACCTTC. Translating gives CASSLGRDFYGYTF.

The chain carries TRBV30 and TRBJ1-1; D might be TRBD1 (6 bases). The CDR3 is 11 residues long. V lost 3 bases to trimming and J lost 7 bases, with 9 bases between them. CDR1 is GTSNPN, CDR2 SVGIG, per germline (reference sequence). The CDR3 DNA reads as TGTGCCTGGAGCGTAGGGGGTGAAGCTTTCTTT. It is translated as CAWSVGGEAFF.

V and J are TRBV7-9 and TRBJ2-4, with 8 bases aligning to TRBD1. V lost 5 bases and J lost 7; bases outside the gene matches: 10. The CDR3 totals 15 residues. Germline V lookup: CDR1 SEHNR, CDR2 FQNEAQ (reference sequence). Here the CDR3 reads CASSTWQGAGNIQYF. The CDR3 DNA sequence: TGTGCCAGCAGCACATGGCAGGGGGCCGGGAACATTCAGTACTTC.

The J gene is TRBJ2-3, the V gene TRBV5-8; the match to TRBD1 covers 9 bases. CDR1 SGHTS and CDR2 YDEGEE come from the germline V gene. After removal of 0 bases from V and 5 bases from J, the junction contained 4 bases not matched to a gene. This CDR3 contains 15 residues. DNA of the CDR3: TGTGCCAGCAGCTTGGCGGGACAGGGTGTAGATACGCAGTATTTT. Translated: CASSLAGQGVDTQYF.

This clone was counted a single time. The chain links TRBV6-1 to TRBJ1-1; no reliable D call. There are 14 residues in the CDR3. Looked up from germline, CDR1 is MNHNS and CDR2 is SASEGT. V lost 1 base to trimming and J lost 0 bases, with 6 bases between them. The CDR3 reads CASSEVGLNTEAFF. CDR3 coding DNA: TGTGCCAGCAGTGAAGTCGGGTTGAACACTGAAGCTTTCTTT.

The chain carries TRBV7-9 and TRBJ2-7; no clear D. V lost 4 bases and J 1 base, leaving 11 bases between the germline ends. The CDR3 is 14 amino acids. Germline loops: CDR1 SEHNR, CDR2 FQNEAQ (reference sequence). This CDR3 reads CASSSTIRSYEQYF. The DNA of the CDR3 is TGTGCCAGCAGCTCTACCATTCGATCCTACGAGCAGTACTTC.

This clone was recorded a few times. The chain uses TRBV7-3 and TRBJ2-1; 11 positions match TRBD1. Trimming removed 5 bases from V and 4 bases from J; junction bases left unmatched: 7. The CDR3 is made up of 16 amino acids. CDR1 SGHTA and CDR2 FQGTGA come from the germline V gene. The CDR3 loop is CASSPSGTGGYNEQFF. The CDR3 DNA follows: TGTGCCAGCAGCCCCTCCGGGACAGGGGGTTACAATGAGCAGTTCTTC. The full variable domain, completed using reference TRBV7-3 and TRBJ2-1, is GAGVSQTPSNKVTEKGKYVELRCDPISGHTALYWYRQSLGQGPEFLIYFQGTGAADDSGLPNDRFFAVRPEGSVSTLKIQRTERGDSAVYLCASSPSGTGGYNEQFFGPGTRLTVL.

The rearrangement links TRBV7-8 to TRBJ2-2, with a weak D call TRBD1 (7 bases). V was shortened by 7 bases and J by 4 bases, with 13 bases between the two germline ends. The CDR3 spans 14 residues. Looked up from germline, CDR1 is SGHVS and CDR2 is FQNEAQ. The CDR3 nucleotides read TGTGCCAGCAACCCAGGGGGGCTCACCGGGGAGCTGTTTTTT. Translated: CASNPGGLTGELFF.

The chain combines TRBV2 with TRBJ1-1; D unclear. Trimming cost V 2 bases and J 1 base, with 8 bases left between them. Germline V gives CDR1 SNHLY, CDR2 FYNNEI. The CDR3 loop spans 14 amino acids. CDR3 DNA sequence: TGTGCCAGCAGTGAATGGGCCAAGAACACTGAAGCTTTCTTT. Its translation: CASSEWAKNTEAFF.

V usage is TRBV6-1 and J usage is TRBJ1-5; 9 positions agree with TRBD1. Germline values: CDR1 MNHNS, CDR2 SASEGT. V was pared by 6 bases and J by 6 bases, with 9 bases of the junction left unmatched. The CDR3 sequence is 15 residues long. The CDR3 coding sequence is TGTGCCAGCAGGCTAGGAACAGGGGGCCTTCAGCCCCAGCATTTT. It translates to CASRLGTGGLQPQHF.

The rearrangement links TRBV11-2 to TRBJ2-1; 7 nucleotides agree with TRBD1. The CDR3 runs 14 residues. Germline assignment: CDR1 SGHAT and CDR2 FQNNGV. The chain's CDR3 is CAVTRQGKGNEQFF. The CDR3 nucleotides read TGTGCAGTTACACGACAGGGAAAGGGCAATGAGCAGTTCTTC.